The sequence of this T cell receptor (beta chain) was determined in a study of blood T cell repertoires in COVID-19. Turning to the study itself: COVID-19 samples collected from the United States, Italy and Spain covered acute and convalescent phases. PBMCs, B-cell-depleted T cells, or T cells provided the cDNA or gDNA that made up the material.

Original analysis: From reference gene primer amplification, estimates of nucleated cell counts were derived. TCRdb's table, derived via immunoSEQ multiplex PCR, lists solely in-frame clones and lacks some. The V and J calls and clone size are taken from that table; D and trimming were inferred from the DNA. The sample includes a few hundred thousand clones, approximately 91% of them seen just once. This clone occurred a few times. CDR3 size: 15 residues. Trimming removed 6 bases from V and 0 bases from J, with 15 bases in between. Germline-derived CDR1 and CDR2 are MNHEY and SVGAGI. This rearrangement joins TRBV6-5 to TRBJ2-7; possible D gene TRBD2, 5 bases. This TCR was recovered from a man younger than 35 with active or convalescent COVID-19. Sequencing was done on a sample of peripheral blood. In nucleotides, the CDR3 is TGTGCCAGCAGGTCACGGGAAACTAGCTCCTACGAGCAGTACTTC. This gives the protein CASRSRETSSYEQYF.